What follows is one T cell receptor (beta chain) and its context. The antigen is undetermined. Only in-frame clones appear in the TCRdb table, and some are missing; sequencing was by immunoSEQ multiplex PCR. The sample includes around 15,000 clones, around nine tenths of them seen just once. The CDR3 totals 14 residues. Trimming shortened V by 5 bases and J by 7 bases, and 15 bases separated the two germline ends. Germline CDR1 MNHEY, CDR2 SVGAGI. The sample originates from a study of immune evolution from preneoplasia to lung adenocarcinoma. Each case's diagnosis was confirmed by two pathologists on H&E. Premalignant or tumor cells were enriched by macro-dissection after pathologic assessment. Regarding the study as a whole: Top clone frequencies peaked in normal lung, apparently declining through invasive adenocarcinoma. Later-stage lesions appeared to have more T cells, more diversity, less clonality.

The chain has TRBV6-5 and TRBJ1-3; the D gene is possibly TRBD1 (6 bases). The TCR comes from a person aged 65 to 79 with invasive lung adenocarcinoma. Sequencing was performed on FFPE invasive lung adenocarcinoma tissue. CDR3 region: CASSTGTLGNTIYF. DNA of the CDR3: TGTGCCAGCAGTACCGGGACACTTGGTAACACCATATATTTT.